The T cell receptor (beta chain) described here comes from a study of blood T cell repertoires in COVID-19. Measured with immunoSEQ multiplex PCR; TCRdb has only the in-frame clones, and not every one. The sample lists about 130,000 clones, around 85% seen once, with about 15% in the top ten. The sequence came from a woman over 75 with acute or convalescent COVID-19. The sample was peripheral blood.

The CDR3 DNA reads TGCGCCAGCAGTTCAACCGGGACAGGGGTCAATCAGCCCCAGCATTTT. Its translation is CASSSTGTGVNQPQHF. The V call is TRBV23-1, the J call TRBJ1-5; the match to TRBD1 covers 10 bases. TRBV23-1 is recorded as an ORF, its role being uncertain. The V segment lost 5 bases and the J segment 3 bases; nucleotides outside the gene matches: 7. The CDR3 consists of 16 residues.